The clone carrying this T cell receptor (beta chain) was observed at least ten times. Antigen specificity is unknown. The record originates from a study of CD8 T cells in ankylosing spondylitis. Study-wide results and limits: There was a TCR beta motif, made of several highly homologous variants, that appeared characteristic of ankylosing spondylitis blood. It was reported that disease-linked clones were significantly enriched in matched ankylosing spondylitis synovial fluid.

By quantitative 5'-RACE with molecular barcodes, the TCR beta libraries were made. TCRdb processed the 5' RACE reads anew with MiXCR; each CDR3 protein has one entry. The data hold 200,000 to 250,000 distinct CDR3 sequences, with 8% to 10% observed a single time. Input material: blood, either unsorted or a sorted T cell fraction (not recorded which). The TCR comes from a female donor with ankylosing spondylitis or in good health (not recorded which).

The CDR3 region has the DNA TGTGCCAGCAGTTACTCGAGTCCCGTGCCCGGGGAGCTGTTTTTT. Protein product: CASSYSSPVPGELFF. The chain carries TRBV6-5 and TRBJ2-2, with no clear D. Germline V CDR1 and CDR2: MNHEY, SVGAGI. This CDR3 comprises 15 residues. Trimming took 0 bases from V and 6 from J, leaving 11 bases between them.